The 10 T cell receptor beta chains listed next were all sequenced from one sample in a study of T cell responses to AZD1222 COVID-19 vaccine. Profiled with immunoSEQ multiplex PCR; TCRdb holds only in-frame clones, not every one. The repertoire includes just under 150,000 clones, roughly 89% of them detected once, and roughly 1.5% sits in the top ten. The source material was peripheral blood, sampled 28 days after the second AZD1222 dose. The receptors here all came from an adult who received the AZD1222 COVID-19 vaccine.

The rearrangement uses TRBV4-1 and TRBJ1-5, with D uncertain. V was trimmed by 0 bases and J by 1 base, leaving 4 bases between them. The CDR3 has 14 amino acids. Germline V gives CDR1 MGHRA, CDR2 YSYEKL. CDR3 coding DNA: TGCGCCAGCAGCCAAGAGGGGAGCAATCAGCCCCAGCATTTT. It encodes CASSQEGSNQPQHF.

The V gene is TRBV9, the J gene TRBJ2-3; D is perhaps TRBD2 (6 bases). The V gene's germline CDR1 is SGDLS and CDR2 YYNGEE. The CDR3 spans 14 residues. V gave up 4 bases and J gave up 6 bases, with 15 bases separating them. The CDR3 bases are TGTGCCAGCAGCTGGGGGGTAGATGACGATACGCAGTATTTT. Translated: CASSWGVDDDTQYF.

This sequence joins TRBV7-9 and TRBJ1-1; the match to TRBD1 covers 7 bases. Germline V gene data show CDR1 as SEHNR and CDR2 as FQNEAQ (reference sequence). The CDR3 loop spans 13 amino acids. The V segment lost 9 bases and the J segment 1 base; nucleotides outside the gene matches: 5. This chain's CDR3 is CASLTGPNTEAFF. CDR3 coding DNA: TGTGCCAGTTTGACAGGGCCGAACACTGAAGCTTTCTTT.

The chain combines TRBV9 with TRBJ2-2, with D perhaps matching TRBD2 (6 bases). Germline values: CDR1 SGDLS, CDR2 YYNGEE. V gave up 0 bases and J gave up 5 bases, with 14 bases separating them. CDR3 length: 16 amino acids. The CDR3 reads CASSVAVQEGTGELFF. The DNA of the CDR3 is TGTGCCAGCAGCGTAGCTGTACAGGAGGGGACCGGGGAGCTGTTTTTT.

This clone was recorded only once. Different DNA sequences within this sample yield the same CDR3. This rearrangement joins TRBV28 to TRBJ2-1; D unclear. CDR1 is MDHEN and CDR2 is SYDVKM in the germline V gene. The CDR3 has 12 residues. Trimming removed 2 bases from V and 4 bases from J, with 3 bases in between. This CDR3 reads CASSLNYNEQFF. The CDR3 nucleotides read TGTGCCAGCAGTTTAAATTACAATGAGCAGTTCTTC.

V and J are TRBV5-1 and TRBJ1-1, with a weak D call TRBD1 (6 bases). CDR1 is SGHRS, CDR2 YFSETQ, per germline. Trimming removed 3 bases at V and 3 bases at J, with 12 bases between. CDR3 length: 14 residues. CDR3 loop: CASSSGTLYTEAFF. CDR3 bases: TGCGCCAGCAGCTCTGGGACACTATACACTGAAGCTTTCTTT. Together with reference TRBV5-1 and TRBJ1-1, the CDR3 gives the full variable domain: KAGVTQTPRYLIKTRGQQVTLSCSPISGHRSVSWYQQTPGQGLQFLFEYFSETQRNKGNFPGRFSGRQFSNSRSEMNVSTLELGDSALYLCASSSGTLYTEAFFGQGTRLTVV.

The CDR3 reads CASSQGHRGGYGYTF. CDR3 DNA: TGTGCCAGCAGCCAAGGACACAGGGGGGGCTATGGCTACACCTTC. The chain is built from TRBV3-1 (or the pseudogene TRBV3-2) and TRBJ1-2, with 8 positions matching TRBD1. Germline V CDR1 and CDR2: LGHDT, YNNKEL (reference sequence). CDR3 length: 15 amino acids. The V segment lost 1 base and the J segment 4 bases; nucleotides outside the gene matches: 5.

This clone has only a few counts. The CDR3 nucleotides are TGTGCCAGCAGCAAGAGGCATGCACAGGGGGCGCTTCGTTCGACCCAGTACTTC. Amino acids: CASSKRHAQGALRSTQYF. The gene calls are TRBV21-1 and TRBJ2-5; the listed D gene, TRBD1, was not tested against the DNA. TRBV21-1 constitutes a pseudogene. This CDR3 comprises 18 residues.

The DNA for the CDR3 is TGTGCCAGCAGCCAAGATCCCGGGACTAGCGGGGGCTACGAGCAGTACTTC. This codes for CASSQDPGTSGGYEQYF. The chain has TRBV4-2 and TRBJ2-7; 14 positions match TRBD2. The CDR3 has 17 residues. Germline trimming cut 0 bases from V and 3 bases from J; bases unmatched to any gene: 4. The germline V gene encodes CDR1 LGHNA and CDR2 YNFKEQ.

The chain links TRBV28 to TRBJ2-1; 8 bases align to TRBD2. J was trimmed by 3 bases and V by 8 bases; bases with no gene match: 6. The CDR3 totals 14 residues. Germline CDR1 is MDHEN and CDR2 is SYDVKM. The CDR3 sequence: CASHSGGSYNEQFF. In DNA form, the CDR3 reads TGTGCCAGCCACTCGGGGGGGAGCTACAATGAGCAGTTCTTC.